The clone carrying this T cell receptor beta chain was picked up one time. Its antigen is unidentified. For each subset, genomic DNA was distributed in equal portions over several immunoSEQ plates. The table came from immunoSEQ multiplex PCR; TCRdb's copy has only in-frame clones and leaves some out. The table has about 2 million clones, approximately 94% seen once. From germline, CDR1 is MDHEN and CDR2 SYDVKM. After removal of 4 bases from V and 6 bases from J, the junction contained 13 bases not matched to a gene. The CDR3 runs 17 residues. These data come from a study of shared clonotypes between healthy human individuals. Overall study results and limits: Memory subsets generally showed smaller estimated richness than naive subsets did. Even with large depth, rarefaction showed that sorted-subset sequencing was incomplete. It was the few donors that limited the genetic and exposure-history diversity represented.

CD8 cells classed as naive were CD45RO-negative and positively selected for CCR7, excluding terminally differentiated effector memory CD45RA+ cells. The clonotype comes from a man aged 18-30 years in good health. The chain combines TRBV28 with TRBJ1-5, with 9 bases that match TRBD1. Input material: naive CD8+ T cells sorted from blood. CDR3 bases: TGTGCCAGCAGTTACTCCTCGGGACAGGGTTATGCTCAGCCCCAGCATTTT. Protein sequence: CASSYSSGQGYAQPQHF. The entire variable domain, with the rest obtained from reference TRBV28 and TRBJ1-5, is as follows: DVKVTQSSRYLVKRTGEKVFLECVQDMDHENMFWYRQDPGLGLRLIYFSYDVKMKEKGDIPEGYSVSREKKERFSLILESASTNQTSMYLCASSYSSGQGYAQPQHFGDGTRLSIL.